The clone carrying this T cell receptor beta chain was observed a handful of times. Its antigen is currently unknown. With 9 bases removed from V and 4 bases from J, the gap between germline ends came to 19 bases. Germline CDR1 MDHEN, CDR2 SYDVKM. The CDR3 is 15 amino acids. The sample originates from a study of response to subunit inactivated influenza vaccine. TCRdb passed the RT-PCR reads through MiXCR, listing each CDR3 protein once. The data contain 860,000 or so distinct CDR3 sequences, 21% of them seen just once; the ten biggest clones take up more than 8.5%. Overall study results and limits: Authors suggested each seasonal influenza vaccination recruits few new T cells.

This TCR came from a man aged 45-65 years who received an inactivated influenza vaccine. This sequence joins TRBV28 and TRBJ2-1; D may correspond to TRBD1 or TRBD2 (5 bases each). The sequences come from PBMCs from blood, collected 5 days after vaccination. As DNA, the CDR3 is TGTGCCAGTTACCACCGGGACCAACCTTACAATGAGCAGTTCTTC. Translation gives CASYHRDQPYNEQFF.